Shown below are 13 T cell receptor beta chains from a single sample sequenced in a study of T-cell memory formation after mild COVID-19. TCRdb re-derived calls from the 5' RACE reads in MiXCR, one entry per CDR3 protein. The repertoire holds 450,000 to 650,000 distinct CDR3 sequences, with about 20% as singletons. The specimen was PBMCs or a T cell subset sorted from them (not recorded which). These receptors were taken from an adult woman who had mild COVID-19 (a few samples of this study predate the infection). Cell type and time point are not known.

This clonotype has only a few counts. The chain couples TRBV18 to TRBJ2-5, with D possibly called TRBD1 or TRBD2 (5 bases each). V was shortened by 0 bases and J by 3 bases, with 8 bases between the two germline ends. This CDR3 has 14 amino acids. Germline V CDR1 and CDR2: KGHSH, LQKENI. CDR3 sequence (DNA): TGTGCCAGCTCACCACCACTGGGGGAAGAGACCCAGTACTTC. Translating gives CASSPPLGEETQYF.

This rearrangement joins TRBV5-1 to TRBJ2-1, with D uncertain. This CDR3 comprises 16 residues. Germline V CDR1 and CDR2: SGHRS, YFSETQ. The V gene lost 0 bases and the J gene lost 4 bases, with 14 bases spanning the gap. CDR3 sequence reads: CASSLDVVWGYNEQFF. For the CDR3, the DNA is TGCGCCAGCAGCTTGGATGTGGTCTGGGGATACAATGAGCAGTTCTTC.

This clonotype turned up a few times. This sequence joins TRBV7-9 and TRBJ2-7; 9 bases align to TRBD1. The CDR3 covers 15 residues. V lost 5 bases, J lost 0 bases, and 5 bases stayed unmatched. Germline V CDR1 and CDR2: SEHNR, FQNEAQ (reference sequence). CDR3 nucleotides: TGTGCCAGCAGCGAGACAGGGGGGACCTCCTACGAGCAGTACTTC. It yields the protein CASSETGGTSYEQYF. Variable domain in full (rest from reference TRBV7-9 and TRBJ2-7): DTGVSQNPRHKITKRGQNVTFRCDPISEHNRLYWYRQTLGQGPEFLTYFQNEAQLEKSRLLSDRFSAERPKGSFSTLEIQRTEQGDSAMYLCASSETGGTSYEQYFGPGTRLTVT.

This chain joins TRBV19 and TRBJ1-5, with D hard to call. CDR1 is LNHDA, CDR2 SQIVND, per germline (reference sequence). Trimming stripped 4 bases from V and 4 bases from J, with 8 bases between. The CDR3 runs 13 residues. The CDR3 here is CASSRQTNQPQHF. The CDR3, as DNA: TGTGCCAGTAGTAGGCAGACAAATCAGCCCCAGCATTTT.

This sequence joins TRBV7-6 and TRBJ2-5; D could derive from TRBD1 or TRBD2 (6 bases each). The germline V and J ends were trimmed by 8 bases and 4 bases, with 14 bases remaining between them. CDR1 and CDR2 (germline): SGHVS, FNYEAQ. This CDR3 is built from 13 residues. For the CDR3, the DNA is TGTGCCAGCTCCGGGGGCTTGGGAGAGACCCAGTACTTC. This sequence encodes CASSGGLGETQYF.

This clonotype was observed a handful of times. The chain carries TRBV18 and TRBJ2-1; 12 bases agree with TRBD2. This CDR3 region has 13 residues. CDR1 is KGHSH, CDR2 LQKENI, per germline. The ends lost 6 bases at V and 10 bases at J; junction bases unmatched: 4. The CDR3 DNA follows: TGTGCCAGCTCCCCGCTAGCGGGGGGGGAGCAGTTCTTC. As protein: CASSPLAGGEQFF.

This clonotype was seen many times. CDR3 DNA sequence: TGTGCCAGCGAAAACTCTGGGGCCAACGTCCTGACTTTC. Amino acids: CASENSGANVLTF. The rearrangement joins TRBV3-1 to TRBJ2-6; D is unresolved. This CDR3 comprises 13 residues. The germline CDR1 and CDR2 sequences are LGHDT and YNNKEL (reference sequence). The V gene lost 8 bases and the J gene lost 0 bases, with 5 bases spanning the gap. Full variable domain (outside the CDR3, taken from reference TRBV3-1 and TRBJ2-6): DTAVSQTPKYLVTQMGNDKSIKCEQNLGHDTMYWYKQDSKKFLKIMFSYNNKELIINETVPNRFSPKSPDKAHLNLHINSLELGDSAVYFCASENSGANVLTFGAGSRLTVL.

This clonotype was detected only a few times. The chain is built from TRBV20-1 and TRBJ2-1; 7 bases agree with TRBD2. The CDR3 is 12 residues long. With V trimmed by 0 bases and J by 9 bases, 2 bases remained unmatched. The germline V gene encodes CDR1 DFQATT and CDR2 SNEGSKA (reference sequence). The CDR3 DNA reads TGCAGTGCTAGAGAGCGGGAGTTTGAGCAGTTCTTC. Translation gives CSAREREFEQFF.

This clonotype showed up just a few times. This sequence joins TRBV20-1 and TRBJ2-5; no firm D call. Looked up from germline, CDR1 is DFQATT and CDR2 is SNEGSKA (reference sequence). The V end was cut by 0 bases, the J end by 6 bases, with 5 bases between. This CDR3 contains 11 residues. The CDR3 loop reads CSARDKQTQYF. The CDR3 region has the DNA TGCAGTGCTAGAGATAAGCAGACCCAGTACTTC.

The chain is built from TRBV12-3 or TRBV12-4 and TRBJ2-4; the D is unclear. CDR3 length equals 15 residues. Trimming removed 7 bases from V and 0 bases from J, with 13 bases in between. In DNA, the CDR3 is TGTGCCAGCACTATGGGGAAACTAGCCAAAAACATTCAGTACTTC. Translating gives CASTMGKLAKNIQYF.

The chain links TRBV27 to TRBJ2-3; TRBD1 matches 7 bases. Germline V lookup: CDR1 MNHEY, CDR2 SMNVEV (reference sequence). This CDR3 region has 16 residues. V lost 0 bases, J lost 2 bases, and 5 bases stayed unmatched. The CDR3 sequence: CASSLSETGYTDTQYF. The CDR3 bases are TGTGCCAGCAGTTTATCTGAGACAGGGTACACAGATACGCAGTATTTT.

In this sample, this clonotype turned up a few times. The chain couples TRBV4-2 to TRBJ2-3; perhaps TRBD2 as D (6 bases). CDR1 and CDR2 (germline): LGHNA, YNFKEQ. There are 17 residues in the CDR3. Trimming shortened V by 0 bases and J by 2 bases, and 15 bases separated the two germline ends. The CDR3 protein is CASSQEVGGAITDTQYF. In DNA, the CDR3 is TGTGCCAGCAGCCAAGAAGTCGGCGGGGCCATCACAGATACGCAGTATTTT.

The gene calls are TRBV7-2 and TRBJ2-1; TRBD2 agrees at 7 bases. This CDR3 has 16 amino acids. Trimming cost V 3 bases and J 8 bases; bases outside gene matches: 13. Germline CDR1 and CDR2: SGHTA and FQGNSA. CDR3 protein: CASSFAFRGGWDEQFF. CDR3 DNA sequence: TGTGCCAGCAGCTTCGCTTTTCGCGGGGGATGGGATGAGCAGTTCTTC.